This T cell receptor beta chain stems from a study of T cells after yellow fever vaccination. One entry per CDR3 protein, called by TCRdb with MiXCR from the 5' RACE reads. Among some 320,000 distinct CDR3 sequences, 8.7% were seen once, and the ten largest hold more than 15%. There are a few counts of this clonotype. CDR3 size: 15 residues. The junction had 3 bases not matched to a gene; V was cut back by 2 bases and J by 4 bases. Germline values: CDR1 MNHEY, CDR2 SVGEGT. The chain joins TRBV6-2 or TRBV6-3 to TRBJ2-1, with 9 bases fitting TRBD2. The sequencing used PBMCs, collected on the day of the first yellow fever vaccination. The sequence was collected from a man aged 18 to 30 who received the YFV17D yellow fever vaccine. This CDR3 is CASSYERGVYNEQFF. CDR3 nucleotide sequence: TGTGCCAGCAGTTACGAGCGGGGGGTTTACAATGAGCAGTTCTTC.